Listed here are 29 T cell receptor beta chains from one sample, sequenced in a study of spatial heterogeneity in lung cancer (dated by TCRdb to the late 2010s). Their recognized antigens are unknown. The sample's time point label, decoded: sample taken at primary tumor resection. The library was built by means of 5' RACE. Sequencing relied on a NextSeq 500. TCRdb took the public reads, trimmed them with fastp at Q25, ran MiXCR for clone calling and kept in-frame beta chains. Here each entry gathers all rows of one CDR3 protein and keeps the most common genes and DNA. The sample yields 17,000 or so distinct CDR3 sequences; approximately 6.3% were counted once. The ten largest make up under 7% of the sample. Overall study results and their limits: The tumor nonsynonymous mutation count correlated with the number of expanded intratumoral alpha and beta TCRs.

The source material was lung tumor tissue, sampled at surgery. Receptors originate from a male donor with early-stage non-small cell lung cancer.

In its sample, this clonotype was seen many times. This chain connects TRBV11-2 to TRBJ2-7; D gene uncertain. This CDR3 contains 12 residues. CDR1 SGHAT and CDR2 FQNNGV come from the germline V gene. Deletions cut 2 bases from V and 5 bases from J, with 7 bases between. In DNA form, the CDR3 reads TGTGCCAGCAGCTTATCCTCAAACGAGCAGTACTTC. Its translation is CASSLSSNEQYF.

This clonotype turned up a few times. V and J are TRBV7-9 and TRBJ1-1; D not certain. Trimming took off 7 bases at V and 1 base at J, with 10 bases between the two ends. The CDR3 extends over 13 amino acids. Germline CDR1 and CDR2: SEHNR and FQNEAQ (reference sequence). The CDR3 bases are TGTGCCAGCAACCGAACTCCGAACACTGAAGCTTTCTTT. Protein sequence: CASNRTPNTEAFF.

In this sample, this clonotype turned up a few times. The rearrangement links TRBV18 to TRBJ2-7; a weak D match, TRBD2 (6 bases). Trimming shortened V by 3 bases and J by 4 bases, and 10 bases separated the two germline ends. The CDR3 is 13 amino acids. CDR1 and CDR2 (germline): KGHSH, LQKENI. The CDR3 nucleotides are TGTGCCAGCTCACCCCAGGGAGGATACGAGCAGTACTTC. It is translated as CASSPQGGYEQYF.

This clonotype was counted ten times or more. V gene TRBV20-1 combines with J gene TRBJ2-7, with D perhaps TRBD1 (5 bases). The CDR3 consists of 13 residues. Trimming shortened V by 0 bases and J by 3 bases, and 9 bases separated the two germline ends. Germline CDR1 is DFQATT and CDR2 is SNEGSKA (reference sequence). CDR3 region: CSAREDIYYEQYF. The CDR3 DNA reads TGCAGTGCTAGAGAGGACATATACTACGAGCAGTACTTC.

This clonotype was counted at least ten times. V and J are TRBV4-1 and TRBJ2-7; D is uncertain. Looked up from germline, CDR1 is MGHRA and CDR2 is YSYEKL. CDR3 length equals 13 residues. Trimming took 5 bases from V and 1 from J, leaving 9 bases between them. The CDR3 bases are TGCGCCAGCAGCATAAGAACGTCCTACGAGCAGTACTTC. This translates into CASSIRTSYEQYF.

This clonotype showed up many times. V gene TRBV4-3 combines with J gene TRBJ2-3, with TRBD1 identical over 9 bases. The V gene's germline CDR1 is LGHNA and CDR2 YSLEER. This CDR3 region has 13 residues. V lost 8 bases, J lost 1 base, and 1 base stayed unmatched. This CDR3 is CASGDRGTDTQYF. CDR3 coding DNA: TGCGCCAGCGGGGACAGGGGCACAGATACGCAGTATTTT.

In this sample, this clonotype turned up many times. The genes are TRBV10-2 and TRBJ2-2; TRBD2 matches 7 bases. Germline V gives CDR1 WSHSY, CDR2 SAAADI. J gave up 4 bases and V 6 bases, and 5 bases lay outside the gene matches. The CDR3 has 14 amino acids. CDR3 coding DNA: TGCGCCAGCAGAGGTAGCGGGTTCACCGGGGAGCTGTTTTTT. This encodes CASRGSGFTGELFF.

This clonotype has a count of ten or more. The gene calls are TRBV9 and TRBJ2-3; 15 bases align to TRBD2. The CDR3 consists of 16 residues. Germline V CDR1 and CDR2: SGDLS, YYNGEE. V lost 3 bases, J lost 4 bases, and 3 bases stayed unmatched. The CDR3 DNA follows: TGTGCCAGCAGCGGGACTAGCGGGGGGGCCTCAGATACGCAGTATTTT. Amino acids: CASSGTSGGASDTQYF.

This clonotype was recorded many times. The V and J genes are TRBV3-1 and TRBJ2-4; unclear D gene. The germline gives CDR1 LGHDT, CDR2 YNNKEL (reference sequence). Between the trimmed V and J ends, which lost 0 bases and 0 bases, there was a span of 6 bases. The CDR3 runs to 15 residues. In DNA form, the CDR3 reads TGTGCCAGCAGCCAAGATACGACAGCCAAAAACATTCAGTACTTC. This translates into CASSQDTTAKNIQYF. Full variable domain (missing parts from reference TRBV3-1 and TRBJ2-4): DTAVSQTPKYLVTQMGNDKSIKCEQNLGHDTMYWYKQDSKKFLKIMFSYNNKELIINETVPNRFSPKSPDKAHLNLHINSLELGDSAVYFCASSQDTTAKNIQYFGAGTRLSVL.

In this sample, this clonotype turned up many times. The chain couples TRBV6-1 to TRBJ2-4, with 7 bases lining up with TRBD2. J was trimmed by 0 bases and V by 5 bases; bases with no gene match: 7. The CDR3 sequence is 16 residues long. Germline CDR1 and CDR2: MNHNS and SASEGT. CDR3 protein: CASSPGGERAKNIQYF. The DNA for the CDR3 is TGTGCCAGCAGTCCTGGGGGGGAGAGAGCCAAAAACATTCAGTACTTC.

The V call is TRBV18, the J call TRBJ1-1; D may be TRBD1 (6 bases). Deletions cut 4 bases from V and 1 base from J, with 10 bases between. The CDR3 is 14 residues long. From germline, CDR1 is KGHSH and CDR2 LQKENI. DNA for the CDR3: TGTGCCAGCTCACTGGACAGAAAGAACACTGAAGCTTTCTTT. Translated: CASSLDRKNTEAFF.

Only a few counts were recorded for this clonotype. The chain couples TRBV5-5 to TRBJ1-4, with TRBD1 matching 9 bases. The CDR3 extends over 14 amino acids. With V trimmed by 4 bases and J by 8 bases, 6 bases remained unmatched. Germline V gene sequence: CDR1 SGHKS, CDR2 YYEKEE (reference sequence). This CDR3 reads CASSRQGDREKLFF. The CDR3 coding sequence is TGTGCCAGCAGCCGACAGGGGGACCGAGAAAAACTGTTTTTT.

The CDR3 DNA follows: TGTGCCTGGAGGGATGGGACAGGGAGCACAGATACGCAGTATTTT. Translated, it gives CAWRDGTGSTDTQYF. This chain uses TRBV30 with TRBJ2-3, with TRBD1 identical over 9 bases. The junction had 4 bases not matched to a gene; V was cut back by 3 bases and J by 0 bases. There are 15 residues in the CDR3. Per germline, CDR1 GTSNPN and CDR2 SVGIG (reference sequence).

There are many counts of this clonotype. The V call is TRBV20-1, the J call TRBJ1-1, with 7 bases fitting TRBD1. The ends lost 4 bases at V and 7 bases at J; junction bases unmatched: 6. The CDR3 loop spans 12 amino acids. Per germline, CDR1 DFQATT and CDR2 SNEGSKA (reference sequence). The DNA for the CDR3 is TGCAGTGCTAAGCAGGGGGTAGGTGAAGCTTTCTTT. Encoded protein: CSAKQGVGEAFF.

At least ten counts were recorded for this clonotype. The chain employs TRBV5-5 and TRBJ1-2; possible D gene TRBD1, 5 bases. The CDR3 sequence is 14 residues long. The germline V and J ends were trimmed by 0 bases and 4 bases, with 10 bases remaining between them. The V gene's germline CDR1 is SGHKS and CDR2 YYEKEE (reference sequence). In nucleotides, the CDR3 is TGTGCCAGCAGCTTGGTCAGGGTAGGCTATGGCTACACCTTC. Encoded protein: CASSLVRVGYGYTF.

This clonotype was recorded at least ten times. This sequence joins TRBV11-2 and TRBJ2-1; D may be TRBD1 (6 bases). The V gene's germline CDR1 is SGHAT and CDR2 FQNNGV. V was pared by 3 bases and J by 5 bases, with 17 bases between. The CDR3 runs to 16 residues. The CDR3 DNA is TGTGCCAGCAGCTTTGGACAGACACGCCTAAACAATGAGCAGTTCTTC. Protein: CASSFGQTRLNNEQFF.

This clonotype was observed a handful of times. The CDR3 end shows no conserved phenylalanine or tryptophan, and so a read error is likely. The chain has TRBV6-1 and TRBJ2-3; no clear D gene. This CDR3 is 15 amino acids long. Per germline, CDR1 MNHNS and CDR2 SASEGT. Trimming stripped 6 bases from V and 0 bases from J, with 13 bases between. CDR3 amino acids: CASSKGLQSTDTQYL. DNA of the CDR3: TGTGCCAGCAGCAAGGGCCTACAAAGCACAGATACGCAGTATTTG.

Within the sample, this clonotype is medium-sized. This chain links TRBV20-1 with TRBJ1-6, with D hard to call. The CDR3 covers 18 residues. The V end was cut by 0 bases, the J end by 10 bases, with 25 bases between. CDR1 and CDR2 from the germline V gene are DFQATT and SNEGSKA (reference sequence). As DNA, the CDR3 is TGCAGTGCTAGAGATCGGGAGACACCGCTTTCCTCAAGGTCACCCCTCCACTTT. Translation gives CSARDRETPLSSRSPLHF.

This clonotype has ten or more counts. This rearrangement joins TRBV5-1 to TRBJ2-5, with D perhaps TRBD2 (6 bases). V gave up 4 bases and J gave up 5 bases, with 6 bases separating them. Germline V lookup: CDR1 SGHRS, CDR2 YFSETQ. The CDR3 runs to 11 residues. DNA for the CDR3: TGCGCCAGCAGCGGGGGGGAGACCCAGTACTTC. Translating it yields CASSGGETQYF.

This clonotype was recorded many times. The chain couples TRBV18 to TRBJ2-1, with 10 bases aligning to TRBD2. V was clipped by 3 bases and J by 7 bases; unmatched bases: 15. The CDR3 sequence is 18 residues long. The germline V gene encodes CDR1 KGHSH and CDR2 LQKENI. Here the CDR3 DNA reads TGTGCCAGCTCACCGGTTCCTCGAAGAACTAGCGGGATAAATGAGCAGTTCTTC. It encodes CASSPVPRRTSGINEQFF.

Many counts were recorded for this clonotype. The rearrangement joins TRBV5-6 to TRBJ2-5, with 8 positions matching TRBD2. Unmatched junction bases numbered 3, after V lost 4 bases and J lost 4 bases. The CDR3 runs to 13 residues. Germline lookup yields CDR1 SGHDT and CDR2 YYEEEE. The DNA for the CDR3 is TGTGCCAGCAGCCCGGGACTAGGAGAGACCCAGTACTTC. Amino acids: CASSPGLGETQYF.

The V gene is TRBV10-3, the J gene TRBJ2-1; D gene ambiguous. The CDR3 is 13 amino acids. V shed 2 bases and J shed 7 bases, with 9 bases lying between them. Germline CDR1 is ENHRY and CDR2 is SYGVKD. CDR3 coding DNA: TGTGCCATCAGTGAGCCGGGTCAAAATGAGCAGTTCTTC. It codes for CAISEPGQNEQFF.

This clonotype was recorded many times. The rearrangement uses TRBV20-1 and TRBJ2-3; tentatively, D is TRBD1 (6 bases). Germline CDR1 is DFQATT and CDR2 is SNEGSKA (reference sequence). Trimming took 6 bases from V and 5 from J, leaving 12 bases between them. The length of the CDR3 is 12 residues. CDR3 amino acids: CSASGGGDTQYF. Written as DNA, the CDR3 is TGCAGTGCCTCTGGGGGCGGAGATACGCAGTATTTT.

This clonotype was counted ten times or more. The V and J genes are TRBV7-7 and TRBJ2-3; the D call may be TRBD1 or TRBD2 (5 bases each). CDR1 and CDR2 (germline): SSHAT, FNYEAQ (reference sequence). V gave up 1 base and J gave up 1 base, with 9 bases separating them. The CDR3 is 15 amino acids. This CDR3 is CASSLVVGGTDTQYF. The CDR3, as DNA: TGTGCCAGCAGCTTAGTTGTGGGGGGCACAGATACGCAGTATTTT.

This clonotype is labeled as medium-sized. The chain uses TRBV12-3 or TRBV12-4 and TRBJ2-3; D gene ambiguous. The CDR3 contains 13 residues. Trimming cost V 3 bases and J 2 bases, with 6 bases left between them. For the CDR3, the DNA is TGTGCCAGCAGTTTTGCGCTCACAGATACGCAGTATTTT. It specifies CASSFALTDTQYF.

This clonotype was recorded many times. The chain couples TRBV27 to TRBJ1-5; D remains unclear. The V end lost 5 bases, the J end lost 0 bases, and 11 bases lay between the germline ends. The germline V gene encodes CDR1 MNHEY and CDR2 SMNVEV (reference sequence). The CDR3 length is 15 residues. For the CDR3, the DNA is TGTGCCAGCAGTCGAATGGCGGATAGCAATCAGCCCCAGCATTTT. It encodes CASSRMADSNQPQHF.

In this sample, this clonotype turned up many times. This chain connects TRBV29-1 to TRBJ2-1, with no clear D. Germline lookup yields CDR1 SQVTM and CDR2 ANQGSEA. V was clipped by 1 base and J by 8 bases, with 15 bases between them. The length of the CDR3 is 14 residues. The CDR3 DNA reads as TGCAGCGTTGAAGGGACCACTCCGGGCGATGAGCAGTTCTTC. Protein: CSVEGTTPGDEQFF.

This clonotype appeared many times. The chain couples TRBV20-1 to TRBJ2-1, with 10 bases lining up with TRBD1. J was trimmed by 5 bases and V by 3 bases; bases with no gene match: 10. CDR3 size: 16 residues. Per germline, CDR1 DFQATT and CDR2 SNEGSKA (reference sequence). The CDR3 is CSASNTGTGAHNEQFF. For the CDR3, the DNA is TGCAGTGCTAGCAATACCGGGACAGGGGCCCACAATGAGCAGTTCTTC.

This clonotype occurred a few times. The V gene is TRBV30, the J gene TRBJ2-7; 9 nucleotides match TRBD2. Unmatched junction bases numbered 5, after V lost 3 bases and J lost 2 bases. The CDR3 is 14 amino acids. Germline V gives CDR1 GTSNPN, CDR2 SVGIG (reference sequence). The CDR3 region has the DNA TGTGCCTGGAGGGTAGCGGGAGAAGCCTACGAGCAGTACTTC. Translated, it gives CAWRVAGEAYEQYF.